These 20 T cell receptor beta chains came from one sample sequenced in a study of blood T cell repertoires in COVID-19. TCRdb keeps only in-frame clones here, not all; method: immunoSEQ multiplex PCR. This table holds 150,000 to 200,000 clones, roughly nine tenths found once. Input material: peripheral blood. The receptors were gathered from a woman between 65 and 79 years old with acute or convalescent COVID-19.

The rearrangement links TRBV15 to TRBJ2-3, with a tentative D call TRBD1 (6 bases). Between the trimmed V and J ends, which lost 0 bases and 5 bases, there was a span of 12 bases. Germline V gene data show CDR1 as LNHNV and CDR2 as YYDKDF (reference sequence). The CDR3 contains 15 residues. This chain's CDR3 is CATSRDWQGKDTQYF. DNA for the CDR3: TGTGCCACCAGCAGAGATTGGCAGGGGAAAGATACGCAGTATTTT.

The chain links TRBV7-2 to TRBJ2-3, with 9 bases identical to TRBD2. The germline V gene encodes CDR1 SGHTA and CDR2 FQGNSA. The trim removed 4 bases at V and 1 base at J, leaving 6 bases unmatched. The CDR3 is 16 residues long. The CDR3 DNA follows: TGTGCCAGCAGCTCCGGTGTAGCGGGAGGCACAGATACGCAGTATTTT. It translates to CASSSGVAGGTDTQYF.

The chain combines TRBV30 with TRBJ2-1; TRBD2 matches 15 bases. The germline V gene encodes CDR1 GTSNPN and CDR2 SVGIG (reference sequence). Trimming took 1 base from V and 6 from J; bases not matched to a gene: 7. The CDR3 runs to 17 residues. DNA for the CDR3: TGTGCCTGGAGTGCTGCGGGACTAGCGGGAGGTCTCAATGAGCAGTTCTTC. Residues: CAWSAAGLAGGLNEQFF.

V is TRBV10-3 and J is TRBJ1-2; no definite D call. The V and J ends lost 0 bases and 6 bases respectively, with 11 bases between them. In germline, CDR1 is ENHRY, CDR2 SYGVKD. This CDR3 has 14 amino acids. The CDR3 loop reads CAISESQAGHGYTF. The CDR3 DNA sequence: TGTGCCATCAGTGAGTCTCAGGCAGGCCATGGCTACACCTTC.

V and J are TRBV19 and TRBJ1-5; D is unresolved. V lost 3 bases and J lost 0, with 6 bases in between. This CDR3 has 14 amino acids. Germline V gene sequence: CDR1 LNHDA, CDR2 SQIVND (reference sequence). CDR3 nucleotide sequence: TGTGCCAGTAGTATCGGTTTTAGCAATCAGCCCCAGCATTTT. Translating gives CASSIGFSNQPQHF.

V gene TRBV7-2 combines with J gene TRBJ1-2; TRBD1 matches 10 bases. Germline trimming cut 6 bases from V and 1 base from J; bases unmatched to any gene: 8. Germline CDR1 and CDR2: SGHTA and FQGNSA. CDR3 length equals 16 residues. The CDR3 nucleotides are TGTGCCAGCAGGCGGGACAGGGGCGCTAGTAACTATGGCTACACCTTC. This sequence encodes CASRRDRGASNYGYTF.

V gene TRBV6-5 combines with J gene TRBJ2-2; 7 bases are a match to TRBD1. J was trimmed by 7 bases and V by 6 bases; bases with no gene match: 5. This CDR3 spans 13 amino acids. Germline CDR1 reads MNHEY; CDR2 reads SVGAGI. The DNA of the CDR3 is TGTGCCAGCAGCGACAGGGTTGGCGGGGAGCTGTTTTTT. Translating gives CASSDRVGGELFF.

The table lists this clone with a count of one. The V gene is TRBV25-1, the J gene TRBJ1-4; TRBD1 is a possible D gene (6 bases). V was clipped by 3 bases and J by 7 bases, with 12 bases between them. Germline CDR1 MGHDK, CDR2 SYGVNS. This CDR3 contains 14 residues. The CDR3 nucleotides read TGTGCCAGCAGTGAGAGAGGGGGAGCTGAAAAACTGTTTTTT. It yields the protein CASSERGGAEKLFF.

V usage is TRBV7-6 and J usage is TRBJ2-3; perhaps TRBD2 as D (6 bases). With 3 bases removed from V and 5 bases from J, the gap between germline ends came to 15 bases. The CDR3 has 15 residues. Germline lookup yields CDR1 SGHVS and CDR2 FNYEAQ. CDR3 sequence (DNA): TGTGCCAGCAGCTTGATCGGCGGGGCACGAGATACGCAGTATTTT. It is translated as CASSLIGGARDTQYF.

The chain couples TRBV30 to TRBJ2-2, with 7 bases that match TRBD2. After removal of 0 bases from V and 5 bases from J, the junction contained 9 bases not matched to a gene. Germline V CDR1 and CDR2: GTSNPN, SVGIG (reference sequence). The CDR3 loop spans 16 amino acids. The chain's CDR3 is CAWSVLYSAGTGELFF. Written as DNA, the CDR3 is TGTGCCTGGAGTGTACTGTACTCAGCGGGGACCGGGGAGCTGTTTTTT.

About this clone itself: This same CDR3 is encoded by further DNA sequences in the sample. The chain recombines TRBV2 with TRBJ1-2; D gene unclear. Trimming stripped 2 bases from V and 1 base from J, with 5 bases between. The CDR3 runs to 13 residues. The germline V gene has CDR1 SNHLY and CDR2 FYNNEI. The CDR3 DNA reads TGTGCCAGCAGTGAATCCGGTAACTATGGCTACACCTTC. It yields the protein CASSESGNYGYTF.

V is TRBV11-2 and J is TRBJ2-3; D perhaps matches TRBD1 (5 bases). The V end was cut by 5 bases, the J end by 4 bases, with 13 bases between. This CDR3 has 14 residues. CDR1 and CDR2 (germline): SGHAT, FQNNGV. Here the CDR3 DNA reads TGTGCCAGCAGCCCTACGCAGGGTGCAGATACGCAGTATTTT. Translation: CASSPTQGADTQYF.

The CDR3 sequence is CASSLDGSPAFF. CDR3 sequence (DNA): TGTGCCAGCAGCTTAGACGGGTCTCCAGCTTTCTTT. The J gene is TRBJ1-1, the V gene TRBV7-2; no reliable D call. There are 12 residues in the CDR3. Per germline, CDR1 SGHTA and CDR2 FQGNSA. The V end was cut by 1 base, the J end by 10 bases, with 10 bases between.

J is TRBJ1-6 and V is TRBV28; perhaps TRBD1 as D (6 bases). Germline assignment: CDR1 MDHEN and CDR2 SYDVKM. The V gene lost 7 bases and the J gene lost 2 bases, with 12 bases spanning the gap. The CDR3 has 15 amino acids. CDR3 protein: CASTLGGTYNSPLHF. CDR3 bases: TGTGCCAGCACCCTAGGGGGTACCTATAATTCACCCCTCCACTTT.

V is TRBV18 and J is TRBJ2-6; D unresolved. The V end lost 2 bases, the J end lost 0 bases, and 5 bases lay between the germline ends. The CDR3 contains 15 residues. Germline-derived CDR1 and CDR2 are KGHSH and LQKENI. The CDR3 DNA follows: TGTGCCAGCTCACCAACTAACTCTGGGGCCAACGTCCTGACTTTC. Translating gives CASSPTNSGANVLTF.

The rearrangement uses TRBV5-6 and TRBJ2-2; TRBD1 is a possible D gene (7 bases). The CDR3 covers 15 residues. CDR1 SGHDT and CDR2 YYEEEE come from the germline V gene. The V and J ends lost 0 bases and 6 bases respectively, with 12 bases between them. The CDR3 sequence is CASSLGQGEAGELFF. The CDR3 DNA reads as TGTGCCAGCAGCTTGGGGCAGGGGGAGGCCGGGGAGCTGTTTTTT.

This rearrangement joins TRBV28 to TRBJ1-6, with D tentatively TRBD1 (5 bases). Germline lookup yields CDR1 MDHEN and CDR2 SYDVKM. The V and J ends lost 6 bases and 5 bases respectively, with 14 bases between them. The CDR3 length is 15 residues. The CDR3 sequence is CASSRRTLNNSPLHF. The CDR3 DNA is TGTGCCAGCAGCCGTAGGACACTAAATAATTCACCCCTCCACTTT.

The V and J genes are TRBV5-4 and TRBJ2-7; a weak D match, TRBD1 (5 bases). The V gene's germline CDR1 is SGHNT and CDR2 YYREEE (reference sequence). This CDR3 spans 12 amino acids. The V end lost 0 bases, the J end lost 4 bases, and 5 bases lay between the germline ends. The DNA for the CDR3 is TGTGCCAGCAGCTTGGAGGGGTACGAGCAGTACTTC. This sequence encodes CASSLEGYEQYF.

With respect to this clone: Compared with germline, one end of the junction differs, possibly owing to a read error. V gene TRBV6-2 or TRBV6-3 combines with J gene TRBJ2-1; 12 bases fit TRBD2. The CDR3 sequence is 20 residues long. Germline values: CDR1 MNHEY, CDR2 SVGEGT. The CDR3 nucleotides read TGTGCCAGCAGTTACGAGAGGTCTTTTGGACTAGCGGGATCCTTCAATGAGCAGTTCTTC. Its translation: CASSYERSFGLAGSFNEQFF.

The gene calls are TRBV4-3 and TRBJ1-2; TRBD1 is a possible D gene (6 bases). CDR1 LGHNA and CDR2 YSLEER come from the germline V gene. Trimming took 1 base from V and 2 from J, leaving 11 bases between them. The CDR3 runs 15 residues. CDR3 DNA sequence: TGCGCCAGCAGCCAAGGGGGGACATTCAACTATGGCTACACCTTC. It codes for CASSQGGTFNYGYTF.